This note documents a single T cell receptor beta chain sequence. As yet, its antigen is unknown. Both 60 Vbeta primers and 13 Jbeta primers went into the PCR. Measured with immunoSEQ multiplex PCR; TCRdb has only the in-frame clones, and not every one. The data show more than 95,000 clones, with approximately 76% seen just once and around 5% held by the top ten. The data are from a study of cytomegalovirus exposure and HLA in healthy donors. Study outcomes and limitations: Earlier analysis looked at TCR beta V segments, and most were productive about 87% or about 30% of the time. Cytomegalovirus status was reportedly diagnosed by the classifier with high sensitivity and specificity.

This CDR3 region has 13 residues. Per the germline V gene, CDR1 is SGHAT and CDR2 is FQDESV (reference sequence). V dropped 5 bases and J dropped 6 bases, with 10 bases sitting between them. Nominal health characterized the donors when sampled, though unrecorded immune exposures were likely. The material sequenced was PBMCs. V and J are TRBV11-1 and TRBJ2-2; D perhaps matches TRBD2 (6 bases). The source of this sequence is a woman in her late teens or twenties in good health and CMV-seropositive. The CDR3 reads CASSLGTPGELFF. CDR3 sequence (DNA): TGTGCCAGCAGCCTCGGGACTCCCGGGGAGCTGTTTTTT.